The entry below gives a single TCR beta chain sequence along with its context. As yet, its antigen is unknown. This specimen belongs to a study of T cell repertoires in cytomegalovirus infection. In the study overall: Well-studied HLA-B-restricted CMV epitopes were used in the study alongside recently identified HLA-C-restricted ones. Indications came from public TCR beta signatures; they pointed to CMV infection and to a matching HLA type. General study points: Accumulated public TCR beta family frequency recognized individuals carrying CMV together with the relevant HLA. The ex vivo response showed dominance by HLA-C-restricted CMV-specific TCR beta clonotypes.

TCRdb used MiXCR to reprocess the reads, holding one entry per CDR3 protein. The data contain approximately 260,000 distinct CDR3 sequences, less than 25% of them singletons. Deletions cut 5 bases from V and 7 bases from J, with 12 bases between. The length of the CDR3 is 12 residues. The sample here was cultured PBMCs, taken from culture after CMV antigen stimulation. The rearrangement joins TRBV12-3 or TRBV12-4 to TRBJ2-7; possible D gene TRBD2, 5 bases. The receptor was isolated from a human donor in good health (CMV status not recorded). Some clones in this sample may be carry-over from other donors' samples. The CDR3 sequence is CASSPESGEQYF. The CDR3 DNA reads as TGTGCCAGCAGTCCAGAATCGGGAGAGCAGTACTTC.